This note documents a single TCR beta chain sequence. This clone appeared once. The antigen this receptor binds is unknown. One base away there is no much larger clone; base qualities are not given. The sample belongs to a study of OX40 agonist ivuxolimab in advanced cancers. Regarding the complete study: The costimulatory receptor OX40 (CD134) was targeted by ivuxolimab, a fully human IgG2 agonistic monoclonal antibody. The point of sequencing TCRbeta in the periphery was to test whether ivuxolimab changed TCR sequence diversity and drove clonal T-cell expansion. Patients were allowed to have had prior anti-PD-1, anti-PD-L1 or anti-CTLA-4 therapy, and around two fifths of the dose-escalation patients had been treated with checkpoint inhibitors. The dose-escalation cohort was roughly 87% male with a mean age of around 64 years, ranging from roughly 23 to 79. The paper reports the monotherapy dose-escalation portion (N ≈ 50 patients) of the phase I ivuxolimab trial. Intravenous ivuxolimab was administered to patients every 2 weeks at six dose levels: 0.01, 0.1, 0.3, 1.5, 3 and 10 mg/kg. Partial responses occurred in three dose-escalation patients: two with cutaneous melanoma and one with hepatocellular carcinoma. Among the 52 dose-escalation patients, roughly 20 had hepatocellular carcinoma, some 15 melanoma, 9 renal cell carcinoma and 9 head and neck cancer. The investigation overall reported the following: Low levels of normalized T-cell clonal expansion were also seen in some patients who did not respond. The antigen specificity of the peripheral T cells that underwent clonal expansion was not determined. On average, CD8+ T cells showed more expanded clones than CD4+ T cells after ivuxolimab. Partial responders in the 0.1-3.0 mg/kg groups had among the lowest normalized peripheral clonal expansion, especially among CD8+ T cells. At doses from 0.1 to 3.0 mg/kg, clonal expansion was seen in both CD4+ and CD8+ blood T cells between baseline and week 6.

Patients with a history of autoimmune disease or receiving systemic immunosuppression were excluded from the trial. Peripheral blood for TCR sequencing was collected from all dose cohorts at baseline, on cycle 4 day 1, and on cycle 7 day 1. Samples were obtained from an open-label, multicenter, first-in-human phase I dose-escalation trial of ivuxolimab. The trial enrolled adults with locally advanced or metastatic head and neck squamous cell, hepatocellular, melanoma or renal cell carcinoma. CD4+ and CD8+ T cells were sorted separately from peripheral blood before TCR sequencing. In the germline V gene, CDR1 corresponds to ENHRY and CDR2 to SYGVKD. Germline trimming: 6 bases from V, 4 bases from J; junction bases outside gene matches: 4. From the cysteine up to the phenylalanine, the CDR3 has a length of 14 residues. This entry keeps only the CDR3 DNA: 42 bases, framed from base 1. For sequencing of the TCRbeta CDR3 region, genomic DNA was extracted from the sorted cells. The immunoSEQ Assay was used for sequencing of TCRbeta CDR3 regions. TCRdb provides this immuneACCESS table in a form limited to in-frame rearrangements. Some clones are lacking; in checked studies, under half of them reflect an unresolved V gene, and why the rest are absent is not known. This sample has some 100,000 clones in its table, and 90% of those were observed once. In total, the top ten clones hold over 0.3% of the sample.

The chain couples TRBV10-3 to TRBJ1-2; 11 of the junction bases match TRBD1. The sequence was collected from an adult with an advanced solid tumor such as melanoma, head and neck, liver or kidney cancer. Specimen: CD4+ or CD8+ T cells sorted from blood, collected in a trial of the OX40 agonist ivuxolimab. The DNA sequence is as follows: TGTGCCATCAGGGGGACAGGGGGACTCTATGGCTACACCTTC. This yields the protein CAIRGTGGLYGYTF.